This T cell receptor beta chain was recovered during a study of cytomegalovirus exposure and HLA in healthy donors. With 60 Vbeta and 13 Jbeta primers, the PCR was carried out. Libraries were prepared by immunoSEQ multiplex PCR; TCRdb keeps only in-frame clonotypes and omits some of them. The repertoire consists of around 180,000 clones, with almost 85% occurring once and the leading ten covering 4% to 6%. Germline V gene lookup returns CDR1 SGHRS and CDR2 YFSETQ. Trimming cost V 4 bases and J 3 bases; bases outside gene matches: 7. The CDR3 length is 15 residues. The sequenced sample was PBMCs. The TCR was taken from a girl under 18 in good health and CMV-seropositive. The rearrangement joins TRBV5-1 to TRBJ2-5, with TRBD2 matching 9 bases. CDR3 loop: CASSGGAGGEETQYF. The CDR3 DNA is TGCGCCAGCAGCGGGGGAGCGGGGGGTGAAGAGACCCAGTACTTC.